The clone carrying this T cell receptor beta chain was detected only once. CDR1 SGHTA and CDR2 FQGNSA come from the germline V gene. Between the trimmed V and J ends, which lost 5 bases and 7 bases, there was a span of 12 bases. This CDR3 region has 13 residues. The data originate from a study of siplizumab effects on memory and regulatory T cells. Only in-frame clones appear in the TCRdb table, and some are missing; sequencing was by immunoSEQ multiplex PCR. This table has 85,000 to 130,000 clones, about 93% appearing once. Sequencing was performed on Tregs sorted from blood. This clonotype originated in a human donor in good health. The chain is built from TRBV7-2 and TRBJ2-1, with D uncertain. In DNA, the CDR3 is TGTGCCAGCAGCGCCCGGTGGAATAATGAGCAGTTCTTC. Translation gives CASSARWNNEQFF.